The 4 T cell receptor beta chains given below trace back to one sample, sequenced in a study of blood T cell repertoires in COVID-19. Here immunoSEQ multiplex PCR was the method, and the copy in TCRdb shows in-frame clones only, minus some. Altogether about 260,000 clones are present, around 88% being singletons, with the ten largest covering just under 2%. The sequencing sample was made of peripheral blood. The source is a man aged 30 to 39 with active or convalescent COVID-19.

The table lists this clone with a count of one. The chain has TRBV7-9 and TRBJ1-3, with D perhaps matching TRBD1 (6 bases). This CDR3 region has 15 residues. Looked up from germline, CDR1 is SEHNR and CDR2 is FQNEAQ (reference sequence). Trimming took off 2 bases at V and 4 bases at J, with 12 bases between the two ends. The CDR3 reads CASSLQAGAGNTIYF. CDR3 bases: TGTGCCAGCAGCTTACAGGCAGGGGCCGGAAACACCATATATTTT.

This clone showed up just once. This rearrangement joins TRBV3-1 (or the pseudogene TRBV3-2) to TRBJ2-1; D is undetermined. This CDR3 contains 17 residues. Germline V gene data show CDR1 as LGHDT and CDR2 as YNNKEL (reference sequence). Deletions cut 3 bases from V and 8 bases from J, with 23 bases between. The CDR3 loop is CASSQENSPYIVDEQFF. The CDR3 DNA reads as TGTGCCAGCAGCCAGGAAAACAGTCCTTACATCGTCGATGAGCAGTTCTTC.

Of note for this clone: This sample also contains other DNA sequences that code for the same CDR3. This sequence joins TRBV7-2 and TRBJ2-1, with TRBD2 matching over 12 bases. CDR3 length: 15 amino acids. CDR1 and CDR2 from the germline V gene are SGHTA and FQGNSA. The V gene end was trimmed by 4 bases and the J gene end by 4 bases; junction bases not matched to a gene: 2. The CDR3 DNA sequence: TGTGCCAGCAGCTCTAGCGGGGGGGCTTACAATGAGCAGTTCTTC. Translated, it gives CASSSSGGAYNEQFF.

The chain recombines TRBV5-4 with TRBJ2-2, with D tentatively TRBD2 (5 bases). Germline assignment: CDR1 SGHNT and CDR2 YYREEE (reference sequence). This CDR3 has 14 amino acids. V lost 7 bases, J lost 2 bases, and 12 bases lay in between. CDR3 DNA sequence: TGTGCCAGCGGAACAGAGGGAAACACCGGGGAGCTGTTTTTT. It yields the protein CASGTEGNTGELFF.